What follows is one TCR beta chain and its context. This sample stems from a study of technical replicates of blood from several donors. Clones were read by immunoSEQ multiplex PCR, and TCRdb kept only the in-frame ones, dropping some. This sample has about 79,000 clones, with more than 85% found just once. This sequence was found in a human donor in good health. Some clones in this sample may be carry-over from other donors' samples. Material for sequencing was T cells isolated from PBMCs.

CDR3 in DNA: TGTGCCAGCAGCTTTGATTGGGACAGGGGGTCCTACGAGCAGTACTTC. Its translation is CASSFDWDRGSYEQYF. The chain employs TRBV5-6 and TRBJ2-7; 11 bases align to TRBD1. Germline V CDR1 and CDR2: SGHDT, YYEEEE. CDR3 size: 16 residues. The ends lost 2 bases at V and 1 base at J; junction bases unmatched: 5.